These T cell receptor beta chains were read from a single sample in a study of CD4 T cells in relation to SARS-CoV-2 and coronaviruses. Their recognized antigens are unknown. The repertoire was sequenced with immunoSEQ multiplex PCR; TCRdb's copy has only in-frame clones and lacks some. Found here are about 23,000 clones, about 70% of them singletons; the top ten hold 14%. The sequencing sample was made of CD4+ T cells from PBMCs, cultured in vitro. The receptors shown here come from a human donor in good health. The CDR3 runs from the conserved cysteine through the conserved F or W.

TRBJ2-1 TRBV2 CARTRGRLLSSSYNEQFF
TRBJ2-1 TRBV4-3 CASSQGVMGTSINEQFF
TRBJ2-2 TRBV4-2 CASSQDGVRNTGELFF
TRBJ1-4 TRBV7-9 CASSVWLGAGGEKLFF
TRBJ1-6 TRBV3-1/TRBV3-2 CASSQVPPENSPLHF
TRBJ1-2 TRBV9 CASSVDGTANYGYTF
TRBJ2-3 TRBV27 CASSHRLGTTDTQYF
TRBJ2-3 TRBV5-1 CASSLLLGDTQYF
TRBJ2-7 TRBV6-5 CASRRQGGAYEQYF
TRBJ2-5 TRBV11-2 CASSLAETQYF